A selection of T cell receptor beta chains follows, all from one sample in a study of beta chain features in type 1 diabetes. Data came from immunoSEQ multiplex PCR; TCRdb stores just in-frame clones and leaves some out. The sample consists of about 410,000 clones, roughly 13% of them appearing once. The sample taken for sequencing was naive CD4+ T cells from blood. The receptors were gathered from a man in his thirties or forties in good health. The CDR3 runs from the conserved cysteine through the conserved F or W. Fields, in order: J gene, D gene, V gene, clone size, CDR3 protein, CDR3 DNA. The D gene is left open where the match is weak. The size entry is marked missing in some rows and otherwise reads once, few, many or a size class.

J: TRBJ2-3; D: .; V: TRBV29-1; size: few; CDR3: CSVANYGGSTDTQYF; DNA: TGCAGCGTCGCTAACTACGGCGGGAGCACAGATACGCAGTATTTT
J: TRBJ2-1; D: .; V: TRBV29-1; size: few; CDR3: CSAAGQTLTYNEQFF; DNA: TGCAGCGCCGCGGGACAGACTTTGACCTACAATGAGCAGTTCTTC
J: TRBJ2-3; D: TRBD1; V: TRBV7-8; size: .; CDR3: CASSTRQGPGTDTQYF; DNA: TGTGCCAGCAGCACCCGACAGGGGCCGGGCACAGATACGCAGTATTTT
J: TRBJ2-1; D: TRBD2; V: TRBV4-3; size: .; CDR3: CASSHPGAGAYNEQFF; DNA: TGCGCCAGCAGCCACCCCGGAGCGGGAGCATACAATGAGCAGTTCTTC
J: TRBJ1-2; D: TRBD1; V: TRBV18; size: few; CDR3: CASSPGQAIYTF; DNA: TGTGCCAGCTCACCGGGACAGGCTATCTACACCTTC
J: TRBJ2-1; D: TRBD2; V: TRBV7-3; size: few; CDR3: CASSFLTSGSSSYNEQFF; DNA: TGTGCCAGCAGCTTCCTTACTAGCGGGAGCAGCTCCTACAATGAGCAGTTCTTC
J: TRBJ2-3; D: .; V: TRBV27; size: few; CDR3: CASSLFRDGTQYF; DNA: TGTGCCAGCAGTTTGTTCAGGGACGGTACGCAGTATTTT
J: TRBJ2-3; D: TRBD1; V: TRBV6-5; size: few; CDR3: CASSRTGETDTQYF; DNA: TGTGCCAGCAGTCGGACAGGGGAAACAGATACGCAGTATTTT
J: TRBJ2-5; D: TRBD1; V: TRBV27; size: .; CDR3: CASSSLGHSGGQETQYF; DNA: TGTGCCAGCAGTTCCCTTGGCCACTCAGGGGGCCAAGAGACCCAGTACTTC
J: TRBJ2-5; D: TRBD2; V: TRBV9; size: .; CDR3: CASSVEAGRKTQYF; DNA: TGTGCCAGCAGCGTAGAAGCGGGGAGGAAGACCCAGTACTTC
J: TRBJ2-7; D: .; V: TRBV5-1; size: few; CDR3: CARGITGCEQYF; DNA: TGCGCCAGAGGGATTACCGGGTGCGAGCAGTACTTC
J: TRBJ2-1; D: TRBD1; V: TRBV5-1; size: few; CDR3: CASSLGDRLNEQFF; DNA: TGCGCCAGCAGCTTGGGGGACAGGTTAAATGAGCAGTTCTTC
J: TRBJ1-1; D: .; V: TRBV6-1; size: few; CDR3: CASSEAGSRAGEAFF; DNA: TGTGCCAGCAGTGAAGCGGGGTCCCGCGCCGGGGAAGCTTTCTTT
J: TRBJ2-3; D: .; V: TRBV28; size: many; CDR3: CATGTGSTDTQYF; DNA: TGTGCCACCGGGACGGGTAGCACAGATACGCAGTATTTT
J: TRBJ2-1; D: .; V: TRBV11-3; size: .; CDR3: CASSSINEQFF; DNA: TGTGCCAGCAGCTCCATCAATGAGCAGTTCTTC
J: TRBJ1-6; D: .; V: TRBV19; size: few; CDR3: CASKPASYNSPLHF; DNA: TGTGCCAGTAAGCCCGCCTCATATAATTCACCCCTCCACTTT
J: TRBJ2-1; D: TRBD1; V: TRBV7-6; size: .; CDR3: CASSLVWTGGLDNEQFF; DNA: TGTGCCAGCAGCTTAGTCTGGACAGGGGGCCTAGACAATGAGCAGTTCTTC
J: TRBJ1-3; D: .; V: TRBV18; size: few; CDR3: CASSPPAGGNTIYF; DNA: TGTGCCAGCTCACCACCGGCAGGGGGAAACACCATATATTTT
J: TRBJ2-1; D: .; V: TRBV28; size: many; CDR3: CASSLDRRGNEQFF; DNA: TGTGCCAGCAGTTTAGATAGGAGGGGCAATGAGCAGTTCTTC
J: TRBJ2-3; D: .; V: TRBV7-2; size: few; CDR3: CASSLEGGYTDTQYF; DNA: TGTGCCAGCAGCTTAGAGGGGGGATACACAGATACGCAGTATTTT
J: TRBJ2-5; D: .; V: TRBV7-2; size: .; CDR3: CASSLAGPETQYF; DNA: TGTGCCAGCAGCTTGGCGGGGCCGGAGACCCAGTACTTC
J: TRBJ1-2; D: TRBD1; V: TRBV9; size: few; CDR3: CASSVDPDRGYGYTF; DNA: TGTGCCAGCAGCGTAGACCCAGACAGGGGCTATGGCTACACCTTC
J: TRBJ2-3; D: TRBD2; V: TRBV2; size: few; CDR3: CASSRTSVGTDTQYF; DNA: TGTGCCAGCAGTCGGACTAGCGTGGGCACAGATACGCAGTATTTT
J: TRBJ2-3; D: TRBD2; V: TRBV29-1; size: few; CDR3: CSVAGGGLAGVSDTQYF; DNA: TGCAGCGTTGCGGGGGGTGGACTAGCGGGAGTTTCAGATACGCAGTATTTT
J: TRBJ2-3; D: TRBD2; V: TRBV9; size: .; CDR3: CASSVQLAGGTDTQYF; DNA: TGTGCCAGCAGCGTACAATTAGCGGGAGGCACAGATACGCAGTATTTT